The 17 T cell receptor beta chains below all came from one sample that was sequenced in a study of response to subunit inactivated influenza vaccine (dated by TCRdb to 2016 to 2019). The library came from RT-PCR. The run used an Illumina HiSeq 2500. In TCRdb, the public reads were trimmed at Q25 with fastp and aligned with MiXCR, with productive beta chains retained. A single entry per CDR3 protein holds the most common genes and DNA from its merged rows. The sample data list roughly 540,000 distinct CDR3 sequences, and around 25% of these were observed just once. The ten largest account for approximately 3% of the sample. This sample also belongs to another study, concerning T cells expressing NK-cell markers. From the second report: 5'RACE template switching, by which a universal primer site and unique molecular identifiers were added, was used to make TCR beta cDNA libraries.

This specimen consisted of CD4+ T cells sorted from PBMCs, obtained 12 days after vaccination. These receptors all stem from a man between 50 and 59 years old who received an inactivated influenza vaccine. Donor details come from another sample of the same person, matched by shared clones.

The chain recombines TRBV5-4 with TRBJ2-5; 10 bases match TRBD2. This CDR3 spans 15 amino acids. After removal of 4 bases from V and 4 bases from J, the junction contained 7 bases not matched to a gene. CDR1 and CDR2 (germline): SGHNT, YYREEE (reference sequence). CDR3 nucleotide sequence: TGTGCCAGCAGCGTAAAGCGGGAGGGGATAGAGACCCAGTACTTC. As protein: CASSVKREGIETQYF.

This clonotype appeared a few times. V gene TRBV12-3 or TRBV12-4 combines with J gene TRBJ1-4; D may be TRBD1 (5 bases). The CDR3 is 13 amino acids. Deletions cut 3 bases from V and 7 bases from J, with 9 bases between. The CDR3 nucleotides read TGTGCCAGCAGTTTCAGGGAGGGTGAAAAACTGTTTTTT. Protein product: CASSFREGEKLFF.

The rearrangement links TRBV12-3 or TRBV12-4 to TRBJ2-1, with D perhaps assigned TRBD1 or TRBD2 (5 bases each). The CDR3 consists of 16 residues. The germline V and J ends were trimmed by 5 bases and 7 bases, with 21 bases remaining between them. CDR3 sequence (DNA): TGTGCCAGCAGTCCCTCCCTAGGGCCTTGGGGGAATGAGCAGTTCTTC. Its protein product is CASSPSLGPWGNEQFF.

J is TRBJ2-3 and V is TRBV20-1, with 11 bases lining up with TRBD2. Germline V CDR1 and CDR2: DFQATT, SNEGSKA (reference sequence). V gave up 5 bases and J gave up 1 base; unmatched junction bases: 17. The CDR3 is 19 residues long. Written as DNA, the CDR3 is TGCAGTGCTTATCTACCCGGACTAGCGGGCCGGTCTGGCACAGATACGCAGTATTTT. It codes for CSAYLPGLAGRSGTDTQYF.

The rearrangement links TRBV24-1 to TRBJ2-6; tentatively, D is TRBD2 (5 bases). The germline V and J ends were trimmed by 3 bases and 4 bases, with 9 bases remaining between them. The CDR3 contains 15 residues. Germline V gives CDR1 KGHDR, CDR2 SFDVKD. The CDR3 DNA sequence: TGTGCCACCAGTGATGCCGGGGTCGGGGCCAACGTCCTGACTTTC. Residues: CATSDAGVGANVLTF.

This clonotype was seen a few times. V is TRBV20-1 and J is TRBJ2-2; D may be TRBD1 (6 bases). The length of the CDR3 is 13 residues. V shed 6 bases and J shed 1 base, with 9 bases lying between them. Germline V gives CDR1 DFQATT, CDR2 SNEGSKA (reference sequence). CDR3 protein: CSAGTMNTGELFF. The CDR3 DNA reads TGCAGTGCCGGGACAATGAACACCGGGGAGCTGTTTTTT.

The chain carries TRBV6-5 and TRBJ2-1, with a tentative D call TRBD1 (5 bases). The CDR3 spans 16 residues. Trimming pared 4 bases from V and 3 bases from J, leaving 16 bases between. Looked up from germline, CDR1 is MNHEY and CDR2 is SVGAGI. The CDR3 region is CASSLGRQIFYNEQFF. For the CDR3, the DNA is TGTGCCAGCAGTTTAGGCAGACAGATTTTCTACAATGAGCAGTTCTTC.

At least ten counts were recorded for this clonotype. The chain combines TRBV7-9 with TRBJ2-2, with TRBD2 matching over 8 bases. Unmatched junction bases numbered 4, after V lost 5 bases and J lost 2 bases. This CDR3 has 15 amino acids. Per germline, CDR1 SEHNR and CDR2 FQNEAQ (reference sequence). The CDR3 sequence: CASSPTSVNTGELFF. The CDR3 coding sequence is TGTGCCAGCAGCCCGACTAGCGTTAACACCGGGGAGCTGTTTTTT. Together with reference TRBV7-9 and TRBJ2-2, the CDR3 gives the full variable domain: DTGVSQNPRHKITKRGQNVTFRCDPISEHNRLYWYRQTLGQGPEFLTYFQNEAQLEKSRLLSDRFSAERPKGSFSTLEIQRTEQGDSAMYLCASSPTSVNTGELFFGEGSRLTVL.

This clonotype came up a few times. The chain couples TRBV7-2 to TRBJ2-5; TRBD1 might be the D (5 bases). V dropped 0 bases and J dropped 1 base, with 12 bases sitting between them. The CDR3 spans 16 residues. The germline CDR1 and CDR2 sequences are SGHTA and FQGNSA. The CDR3 reads CASSLAGRVLQETQYF. The CDR3 DNA sequence: TGTGCCAGCAGCTTAGCGGGCAGGGTACTCCAAGAGACCCAGTACTTC.

J is TRBJ1-4 and V is TRBV5-1; D is perhaps TRBD1 (6 bases). This CDR3 has 15 residues. Trimming removed 4 bases from V and 2 bases from J, with 12 bases in between. CDR1 and CDR2 from the germline V gene are SGHRS and YFSETQ. The CDR3 reads CASSLQGTTNEKLFF. In nucleotides, the CDR3 is TGCGCCAGCAGCCTGCAGGGGACGACTAATGAAAAACTGTTTTTT.

The V call is TRBV4-2, the J call TRBJ2-7; 8 nucleotides align to TRBD2. The germline V gene encodes CDR1 LGHNA and CDR2 YNFKEQ. J gave up 3 bases and V 1 base, and 5 bases lay outside the gene matches. The CDR3 sequence is 15 residues long. CDR3 in DNA: TGTGCCAGCAGCCAAGTCACTAGCGGTAACTACGAGCAGTACTTC. Encoded protein: CASSQVTSGNYEQYF.

The chain combines TRBV5-5 with TRBJ2-5, with D unresolved. V lost 1 base to trimming and J lost 6 bases, with 16 bases between them. CDR3 length equals 15 residues. From germline, CDR1 is SGHKS and CDR2 YYEKEE (reference sequence). In DNA form, the CDR3 reads TGTGCCAGCAGCTTGACGGCTCAGTCTATGAAGACCCAGTACTTC. This encodes CASSLTAQSMKTQYF. The full variable domain, its missing parts supplied by reference TRBV5-5 and TRBJ2-5, is DAGVTQSPTHLIKTRGQQVTLRCSPISGHKSVSWYQQVLGQGPQFIFQYYEKEERGRGNFPDRFSARQFPNYSSELNVNALLLGDSALYLCASSLTAQSMKTQYFGPGTRLLVL.

This clonotype showed up just a few times. This chain links TRBV6-2 or TRBV6-3 with TRBJ2-1; D might be TRBD1 (6 bases). The CDR3 extends over 12 amino acids. Trimming stripped 4 bases from V and 10 bases from J, with 11 bases between. Germline CDR1 reads MNHEY; CDR2 reads SVGEGT. For the CDR3, the DNA is TGTGCCAGCAGTTTCACAGGGATAGAGCAGTTCTTC. This codes for CASSFTGIEQFF.

This rearrangement joins TRBV5-1 to TRBJ1-2; D possibly corresponds to TRBD1 (6 bases). V dropped 2 bases and J dropped 6 bases, with 8 bases sitting between them. The CDR3 spans 12 residues. Germline-derived CDR1 and CDR2 are SGHRS and YFSETQ. CDR3 coding DNA: TGCGCCAGCAGCTTTAACAGGGATGGCTACACCTTC. Translating gives CASSFNRDGYTF.

The rearrangement uses TRBV6-1 and TRBJ2-2; tentatively, D is TRBD2 (6 bases). In germline, CDR1 is MNHNS, CDR2 SASEGT. The CDR3 covers 16 residues. V was trimmed by 6 bases and J by 3 bases, leaving 17 bases between them. The CDR3 DNA reads TGTGCCAGCAGCCCGTCTAGCGCCCGAGACACCGGGGAGCTGTTTTTT. The encoded protein is CASSPSSARDTGELFF.

In the case of this clonotype: A much larger clone sits a single nucleotide away, making a read error possible. V gene TRBV7-9 combines with J gene TRBJ2-3, with D unclear. V lost 6 bases and J lost 2, with 3 bases in between. The CDR3 spans 11 residues. Germline-derived CDR1 and CDR2 are SEHNR and FQNEAQ (reference sequence). The CDR3 sequence: CASRDTDTQYF. CDR3 bases: TGTGCCAGCAGGGACACAGATACGCAGTATTTT.

This clonotype was recorded at least ten times. The rearrangement joins TRBV7-8 to TRBJ2-3; 7 nucleotides align to TRBD1. CDR3 length: 14 residues. The germline gives CDR1 SGHVS, CDR2 FQNEAQ. J was trimmed by 0 bases and V by 5 bases; bases with no gene match: 2. DNA for the CDR3: TGTGCCAGCAGCCCGACAGGGAGCACAGATACGCAGTATTTT. Its translation is CASSPTGSTDTQYF.